This passage covers 9 T cell receptor beta chains from one sample sequenced in a study of siplizumab effects on memory and regulatory T cells. The table came from immunoSEQ multiplex PCR; TCRdb's copy has only in-frame clones and leaves some out. The table has roughly 82,000 clones, 80% to 90% seen once. The source material was Tregs sorted from blood. The receptors stem from a human donor in good health.

The V and J genes are TRBV6-6 and TRBJ2-1, with unresolved D. The germline CDR1 and CDR2 sequences are MNHNY and SVGAGI (reference sequence). This CDR3 region has 12 residues. Trimming removed 2 bases from V and 4 bases from J, with 3 bases in between. This CDR3 reads CASSYGYNEQFF. The CDR3 DNA reads as TGTGCCAGCAGTTACGGGTACAATGAGCAGTTCTTC.

This rearrangement joins TRBV6-1 to TRBJ2-1, with D perhaps matching TRBD1 (5 bases). The V end lost 3 bases, the J end lost 9 bases, and 12 bases lay between the germline ends. The CDR3 is 13 residues long. The germline CDR1 and CDR2 sequences are MNHNS and SASEGT. CDR3 bases: TGTGCCAGCAGTGACTTCCCTCAGGGTGAGCAGTTCTTC. It yields the protein CASSDFPQGEQFF.

On this clone: Additional DNA sequences in this sample encode the identical CDR3. V usage is TRBV11-2 and J usage is TRBJ1-2; D gene ambiguous. Trimming took off 0 bases at V and 6 bases at J, with 8 bases between the two ends. This CDR3 region has 13 residues. The germline CDR1 and CDR2 sequences are SGHAT and FQNNGV. CDR3 sequence reads: CASSLDLGDGYTF. CDR3 DNA: TGTGCCAGCAGCTTAGATCTGGGCGATGGCTACACCTTC.

The genes are TRBV6-6 and TRBJ1-3; no clear D. The CDR3 totals 15 residues. Germline V gene data show CDR1 as MNHNY and CDR2 as SVGAGI (reference sequence). V was trimmed by 6 bases and J by 1 base, leaving 13 bases between them. Here the CDR3 reads CASSVGGVSGNTIYF. CDR3 DNA: TGTGCCAGCAGCGTCGGCGGAGTTTCTGGAAACACCATATATTTT.

The rearrangement joins TRBV27 to TRBJ2-7, with 10 nucleotides matching TRBD2. Germline V gives CDR1 MNHEY, CDR2 SMNVEV (reference sequence). The CDR3 is made up of 17 amino acids. J gave up 1 base and V 8 bases, and 14 bases lay outside the gene matches. The CDR3 DNA reads TGTGCCAGCCGGAGGTGGCTAGCGGGGGAACAATCCTACGAGCAGTACTTC. Translated: CASRRWLAGEQSYEQYF.

The J gene is TRBJ1-2, the V gene TRBV6-5, with D perhaps matching TRBD1 (5 bases). There are 12 residues in the CDR3. Germline V gene data show CDR1 as MNHEY and CDR2 as SVGAGI. V lost 5 bases and J 7 bases, leaving 11 bases between the germline ends. CDR3 sequence: CASSRDVGGYTF. The CDR3 nucleotides are TGTGCCAGCAGTAGGGACGTGGGTGGCTACACCTTC.

The chain recombines TRBV18 with TRBJ2-3, with TRBD1 identical over 7 bases. The trim removed 3 bases at V and 4 bases at J, leaving 4 bases unmatched. This CDR3 is built from 14 residues. The V gene's germline CDR1 is KGHSH and CDR2 LQKENI. CDR3 region: CASSPTGLADTQYF. Written as DNA, the CDR3 is TGTGCCAGCTCACCGACAGGGTTAGCAGATACGCAGTATTTT.

The V call is TRBV4-2, the J call TRBJ2-2; unclear D gene. The CDR3 has 15 residues. Germline values: CDR1 LGHNA, CDR2 YNFKEQ. The V end lost 0 bases, the J end lost 4 bases, and 9 bases lay between the germline ends. The CDR3 is CASSQDSSSTGELFF. The CDR3 nucleotides are TGTGCCAGCAGCCAAGATTCGTCTTCCACCGGGGAGCTGTTTTTT.

CDR3 sequence reads: CASRAQYATVNYGYTF. The DNA of the CDR3 is TGTGCCAGCAGAGCCCAATACGCGACCGTTAACTATGGCTACACCTTC. This chain uses TRBV27 with TRBJ1-2; D remains ambiguous. Trimming took 6 bases from V and 1 from J, leaving 18 bases between them. This CDR3 spans 16 amino acids. The germline CDR1 and CDR2 sequences are MNHEY and SMNVEV (reference sequence).